This T cell receptor (beta chain) was documented in a study of T cells after yellow fever vaccination. Overall study context: The SMART-Seq v4 Ultra Low Input method served to prepare the low-cell-number fractions. Overall study results and limits: Clones that expanded after primary vaccination mostly reappeared after the booster (around 96% CD4, 88% CD8).

The CDR3 is 18 amino acids. Looked up from germline, CDR1 is MDHEN and CDR2 is SYDVKM. Between the trimmed V and J ends, which lost 2 bases and 1 base, there was a span of 15 bases. TCRdb passed the 5' RACE reads through MiXCR, listing each CDR3 protein once. The table has around 500,000 distinct CDR3 sequences, about a fifth seen once. Note on this clonotype: The antigen remains undetermined.

The receptor comes from a man younger than 35 who received the YFV17D yellow fever vaccine. The V and J genes are TRBV28 and TRBJ1-6; D possibly corresponds to TRBD1 (6 bases). The starting material was PBMCs, obtained more than 20 days after the first yellow fever vaccination. For the CDR3, the DNA is TGTGCCAGCAGTTTACTAACAGGGCTCGGGTCCTATAATTCACCCCTCCACTTT. This sequence encodes CASSLLTGLGSYNSPLHF.